A single T cell receptor beta chain is shown here with its context. The data were taken from a study of OX40 agonist ivuxolimab in advanced cancers. Assay used: immunoSEQ multiplex PCR; TCRdb lists only in-frame clones, some missing. The table shows approximately 92,000 clones, with 95% to 97% occurring only once. Germline CDR1 MDHEN, CDR2 SYDVKM. The V gene lost 3 bases and the J gene lost 6 bases, with 15 bases spanning the gap. This CDR3 is built from 15 residues. V is TRBV28 and J is TRBJ1-5, with D possibly TRBD1 on 5 matching bases. The sequence was collected from an adult with an advanced solid tumor such as melanoma, head and neck, liver or kidney cancer. Source: CD4+ or CD8+ T cells sorted from blood, taken in a trial of the OX40 agonist ivuxolimab. The CDR3, as DNA: TGTGCCAGCAGTTTTTTAGCTGGAGGGGTTCAGCCCCAGCATTTT. Encoded protein: CASSFLAGGVQPQHF.